These 5 T cell receptor beta chains were all obtained from the same sample, sequenced in a study of regulatory T cells in long-lasting Graves disease. CDR3-region Arm-PCR and iRepertoire HTBI primers produced the TCR beta libraries. One entry per CDR3 protein results from TCRdb running MiXCR on the multiplex PCR reads. This table holds around 450,000 distinct CDR3 sequences, about 16% found once. This sample's time point: newly diagnosed GD, antithyroid drugs for less than 3 months. The TCR library was made from RNA that had been extracted from PBMCs in TRIzol. These data also formed part of another study, on T cells in Graves' hyperthyroidism and ophthalmopathy.

The sequencing here drew on peripheral blood mononuclear cells (PBMCs), taken at new diagnosis, from a patient treated with antithyroid drugs. The source of these receptors is a woman in her 30s with Graves disease.

The chain links TRBV2 to TRBJ1-4; D call uncertain. V lost 6 bases and J 3 bases, leaving 11 bases between the germline ends. The CDR3 runs 14 residues. Germline-derived CDR1 and CDR2 are SNHLY and FYNNEI. The CDR3 region is CASSTLGPNEKLFF. CDR3 coding DNA: TGTGCCAGCAGCACCCTAGGTCCTAATGAAAAACTGTTTTTT. The full variable domain, its missing parts supplied by reference TRBV2 and TRBJ1-4, is EPEVTQTPSHQVTQMGQEVILRCVPISNHLYFYWYRQILGQKVEFLVSFYNNEISEKSEIFDDQFSVERPDGSNFTLKIRSTKLEDSAMYFCASSTLGPNEKLFFGSGTQLSVL.

This clonotype came up many times. The J gene is TRBJ2-4, the V gene TRBV5-1; 7 bases align to TRBD2. This CDR3 is built from 16 residues. J gave up 2 bases and V 3 bases, and 8 bases lay outside the gene matches. Germline values: CDR1 SGHRS, CDR2 YFSETQ. CDR3 DNA sequence: TGCGCCAGCAGCTCCGGGACTACATTTTCCAAAAACATTCAGTACTTC. Its protein is CASSSGTTFSKNIQYF.

This clonotype was recorded once. Given a much more abundant clone one base away, this may be a read error. The rearrangement joins TRBV27 to TRBJ1-6, with TRBD1 as a possible D gene (6 bases). The germline gives CDR1 MNHEY, CDR2 SMNVEV (reference sequence). CDR3 length equals 14 residues. CDR3: CASRLRGGNSLLHF. CDR3 sequence (DNA): TGTGCCAGCAGGCTCAGGGGAGGGAATTCACTCCTCCACTTT.

This clonotype was recorded many times. The chain employs TRBV29-1 and TRBJ1-1; the match to TRBD1 covers 7 bases. This CDR3 has 12 amino acids. The ends lost 7 bases at V and 10 bases at J; junction bases unmatched: 12. Per the germline V gene, CDR1 is SQVTM and CDR2 is ANQGSEA. CDR3 amino acids: CSARQGTIVAFF. DNA of the CDR3: TGCAGCGCAAGACAGGGAACGATCGTAGCTTTCTTT.

This clonotype has a single count. V gene TRBV28 combines with J gene TRBJ1-1; D call uncertain. Germline V gives CDR1 MDHEN, CDR2 SYDVKM. V shed 2 bases and J shed 5 bases, with 15 bases lying between them. This CDR3 contains 15 residues. The CDR3: CASSLGQVRGTEAFF. The CDR3 nucleotides read TGTGCCAGCAGTTTAGGGCAGGTACGAGGGACTGAAGCTTTCTTT.